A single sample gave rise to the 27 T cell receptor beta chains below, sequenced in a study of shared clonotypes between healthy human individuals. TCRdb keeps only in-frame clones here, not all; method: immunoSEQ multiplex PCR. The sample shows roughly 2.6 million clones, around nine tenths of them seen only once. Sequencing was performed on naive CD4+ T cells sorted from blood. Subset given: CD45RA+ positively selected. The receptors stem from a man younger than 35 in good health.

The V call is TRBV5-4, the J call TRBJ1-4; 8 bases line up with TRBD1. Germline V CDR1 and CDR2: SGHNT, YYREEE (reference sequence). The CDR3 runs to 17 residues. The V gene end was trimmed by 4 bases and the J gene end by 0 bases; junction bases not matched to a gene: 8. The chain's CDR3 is CASSSGQGTSTNEKLFF. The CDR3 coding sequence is TGTGCCAGCAGCAGCGGACAGGGAACCTCAACTAATGAAAAACTGTTTTTT. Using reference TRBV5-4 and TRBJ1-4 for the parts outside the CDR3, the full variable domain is ETGVTQSPTHLIKTRGQQVTLRCSSQSGHNTVSWYQQALGQGPQFIFQYYREEENGRGNFPPRFSGLQFPNYSSELNVNALELDDSALYLCASSSGQGTSTNEKLFFGSGTQLSVL.

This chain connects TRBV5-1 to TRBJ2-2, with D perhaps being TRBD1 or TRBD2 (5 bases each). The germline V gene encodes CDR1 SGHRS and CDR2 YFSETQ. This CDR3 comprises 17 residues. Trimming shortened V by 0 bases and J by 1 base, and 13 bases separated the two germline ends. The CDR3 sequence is CASSLAGAGRNTGELFF. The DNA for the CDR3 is TGCGCCAGCAGCTTGGCCGGGGCAGGGAGGAACACCGGGGAGCTGTTTTTT.

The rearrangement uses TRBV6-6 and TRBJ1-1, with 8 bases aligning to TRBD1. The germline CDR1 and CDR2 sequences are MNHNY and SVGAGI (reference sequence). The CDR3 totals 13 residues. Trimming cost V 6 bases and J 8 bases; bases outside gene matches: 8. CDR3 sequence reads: CASSNTGTGEAFF. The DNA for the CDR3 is TGTGCCAGCAGCAACACCGGGACAGGAGAAGCTTTCTTT.

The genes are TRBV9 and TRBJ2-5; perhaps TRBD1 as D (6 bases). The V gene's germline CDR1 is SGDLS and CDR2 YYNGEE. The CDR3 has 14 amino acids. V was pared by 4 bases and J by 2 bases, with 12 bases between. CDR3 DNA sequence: TGTGCCAGCAGCCCTGGACAGACACAAGAGACCCAGTACTTC. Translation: CASSPGQTQETQYF.

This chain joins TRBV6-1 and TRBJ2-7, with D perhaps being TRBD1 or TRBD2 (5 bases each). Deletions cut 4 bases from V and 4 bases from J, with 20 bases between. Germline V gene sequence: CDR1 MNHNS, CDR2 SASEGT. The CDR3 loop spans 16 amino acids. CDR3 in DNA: TGTGCCAGCAGTGCCGGGACCCTCGGGCGGAATTACGAGCAGTACTTC. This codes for CASSAGTLGRNYEQYF.

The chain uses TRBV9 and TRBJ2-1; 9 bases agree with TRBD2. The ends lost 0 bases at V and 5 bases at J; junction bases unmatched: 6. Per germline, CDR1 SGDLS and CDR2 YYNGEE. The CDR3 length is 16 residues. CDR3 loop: CASSVAIVAGDNEQFF. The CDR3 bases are TGTGCCAGCAGCGTAGCCATAGTAGCGGGGGACAATGAGCAGTTCTTC.

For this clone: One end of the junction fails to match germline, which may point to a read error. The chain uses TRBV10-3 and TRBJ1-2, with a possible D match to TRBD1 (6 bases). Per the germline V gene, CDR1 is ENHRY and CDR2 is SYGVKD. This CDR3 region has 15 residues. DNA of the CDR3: TGTGCCACCAGTGAGGCTACAGGGTCGGCCTATGGCTACACCTTC. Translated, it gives CATSEATGSAYGYTF.

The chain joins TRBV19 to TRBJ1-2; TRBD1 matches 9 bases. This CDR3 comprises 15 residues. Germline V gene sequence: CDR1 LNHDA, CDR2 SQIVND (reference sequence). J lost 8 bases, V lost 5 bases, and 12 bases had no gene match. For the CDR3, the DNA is TGTGCCAGTAGTGTTTCCCACAGGGGGCCTAAGGGCTACACCTTC. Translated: CASSVSHRGPKGYTF. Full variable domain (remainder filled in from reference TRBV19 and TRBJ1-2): DGGITQSPKYLFRKEGQNVTLSCEQNLNHDAMYWYRQDPGQGLRLIYYSQIVNDFQKGDIAEGYSVSREKKESFPLTVTSAQKNPTAFYLCASSVSHRGPKGYTFGSGTRLTVV.

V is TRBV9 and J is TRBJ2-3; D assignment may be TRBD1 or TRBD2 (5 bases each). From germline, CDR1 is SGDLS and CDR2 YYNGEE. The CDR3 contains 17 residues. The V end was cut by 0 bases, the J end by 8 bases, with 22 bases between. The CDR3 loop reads CASSVDHQGAWDGTQYF. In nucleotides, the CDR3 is TGTGCCAGCAGCGTAGACCACCAAGGGGCTTGGGACGGTACGCAGTATTTT.

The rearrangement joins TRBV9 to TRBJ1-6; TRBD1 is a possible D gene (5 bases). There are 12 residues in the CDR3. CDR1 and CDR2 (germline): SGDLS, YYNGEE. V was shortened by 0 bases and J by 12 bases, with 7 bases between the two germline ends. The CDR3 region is CASSVVGGPLHF. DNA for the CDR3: TGTGCCAGCAGCGTAGTGGGGGGACCCCTCCACTTT.

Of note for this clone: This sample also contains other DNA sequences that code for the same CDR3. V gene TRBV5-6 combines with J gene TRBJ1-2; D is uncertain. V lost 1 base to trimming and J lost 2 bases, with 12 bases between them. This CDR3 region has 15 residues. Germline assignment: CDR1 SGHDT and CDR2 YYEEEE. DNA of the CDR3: TGTGCCAGCAGCTTGTTTTGGGTCTCGAACTATGGCTACACCTTC. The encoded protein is CASSLFWVSNYGYTF.

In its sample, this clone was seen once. DNA for the CDR3: TGTGCCAGTAGTACCCGGACTACCCGCGGCAGGACGAGCACAGATACGCAGTATTTT. Amino acids: CASSTRTTRGRTSTDTQYF. The V and J genes are TRBV19 and TRBJ2-3; a weak D match, TRBD2 (6 bases). Germline V CDR1 and CDR2: LNHDA, SQIVND (reference sequence). CDR3 length: 19 residues. Deletions cut 4 bases from V and 0 bases from J, with 23 bases between. Based on the CDR3 plus reference TRBV19 and TRBJ2-3, the full variable domain is DGGITQSPKYLFRKEGQNVTLSCEQNLNHDAMYWYRQDPGQGLRLIYYSQIVNDFQKGDIAEGYSVSREKKESFPLTVTSAQKNPTAFYLCASSTRTTRGRTSTDTQYFGPGTRLTVL.

The CDR3 sequence is CASSLAAGVNEQYF. CDR3 DNA: TGTGCCAGCAGCTTAGCAGCTGGGGTCAACGAGCAGTACTTC. The chain couples TRBV7-9 to TRBJ2-7; D uncertain. Trimming took off 0 bases at V and 5 bases at J, with 11 bases between the two ends. The CDR3 is made up of 14 amino acids. Germline lookup yields CDR1 SEHNR and CDR2 FQNEAQ (reference sequence).

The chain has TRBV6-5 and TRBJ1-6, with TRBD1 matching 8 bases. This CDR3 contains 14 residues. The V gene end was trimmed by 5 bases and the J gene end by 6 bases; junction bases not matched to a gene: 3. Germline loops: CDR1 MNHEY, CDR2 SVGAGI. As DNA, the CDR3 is TGTGCCAGCAGTCGACAGGGGTTTAATTCACCCCTCCACTTT. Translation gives CASSRQGFNSPLHF.

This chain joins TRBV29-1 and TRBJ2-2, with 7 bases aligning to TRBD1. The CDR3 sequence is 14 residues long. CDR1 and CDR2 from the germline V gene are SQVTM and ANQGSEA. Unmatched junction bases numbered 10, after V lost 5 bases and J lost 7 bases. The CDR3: CSVRRDSGLGELFF. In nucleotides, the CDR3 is TGCAGCGTTCGCAGGGACAGTGGGCTCGGGGAGCTGTTTTTT.

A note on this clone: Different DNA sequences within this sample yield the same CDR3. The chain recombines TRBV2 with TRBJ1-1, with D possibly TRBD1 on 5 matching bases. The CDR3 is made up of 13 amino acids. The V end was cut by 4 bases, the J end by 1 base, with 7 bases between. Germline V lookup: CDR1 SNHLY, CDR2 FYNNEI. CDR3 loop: CASSGDGNTEAFF. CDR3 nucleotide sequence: TGTGCCAGCAGTGGGGACGGGAACACTGAAGCTTTCTTT. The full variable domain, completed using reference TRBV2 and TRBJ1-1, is EPEVTQTPSHQVTQMGQEVILRCVPISNHLYFYWYRQILGQKVEFLVSFYNNEISEKSEIFDDQFSVERPDGSNFTLKIRSTKLEDSAMYFCASSGDGNTEAFFGQGTRLTVV.

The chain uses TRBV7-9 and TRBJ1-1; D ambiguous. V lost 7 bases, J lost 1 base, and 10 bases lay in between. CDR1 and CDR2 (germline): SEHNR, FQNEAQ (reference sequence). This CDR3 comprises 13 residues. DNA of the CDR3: TGTGCCAGCAATAGGCAGGAGAACACTGAAGCTTTCTTT. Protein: CASNRQENTEAFF.

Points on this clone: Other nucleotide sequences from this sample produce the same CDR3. This CDR3 reads CASSLSSGANVLTF. In DNA, the CDR3 is TGTGCCAGCAGCTTGAGCTCTGGGGCCAACGTCCTGACTTTC. The chain uses TRBV7-2 and TRBJ2-6; no clear D gene. Trimming pared 3 bases from V and 0 bases from J, leaving 3 bases between. This CDR3 comprises 14 residues. In germline, CDR1 is SGHTA, CDR2 FQGNSA.

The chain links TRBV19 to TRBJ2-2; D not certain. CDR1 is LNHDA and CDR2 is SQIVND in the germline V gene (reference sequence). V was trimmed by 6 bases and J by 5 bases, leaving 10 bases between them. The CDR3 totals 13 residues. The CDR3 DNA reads TGTGCCAGTAGCTCCATTAGTACCGGGGAGCTGTTTTTT. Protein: CASSSISTGELFF.

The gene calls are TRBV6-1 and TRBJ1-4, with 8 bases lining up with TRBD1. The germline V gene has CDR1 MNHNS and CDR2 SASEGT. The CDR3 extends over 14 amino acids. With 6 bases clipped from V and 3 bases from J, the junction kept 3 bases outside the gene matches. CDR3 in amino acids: CASSSDRANEKLFF. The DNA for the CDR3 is TGTGCCAGCAGCTCGGACAGGGCTAATGAAAAACTGTTTTTT.

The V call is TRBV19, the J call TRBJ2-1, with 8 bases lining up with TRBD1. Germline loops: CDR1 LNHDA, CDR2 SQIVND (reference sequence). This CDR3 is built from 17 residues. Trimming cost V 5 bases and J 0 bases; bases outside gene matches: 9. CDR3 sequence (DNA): TGTGCCAGTAGTGGGACAGGCGGGTCGAGCTCCTACAATGAGCAGTTCTTC. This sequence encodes CASSGTGGSSSYNEQFF.

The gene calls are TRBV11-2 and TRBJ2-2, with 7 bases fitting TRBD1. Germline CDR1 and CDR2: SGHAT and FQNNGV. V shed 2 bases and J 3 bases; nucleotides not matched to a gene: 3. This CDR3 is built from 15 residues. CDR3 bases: TGTGCCAGCAGCTTACGGGGACAGCACACCGGGGAGCTGTTTTTT. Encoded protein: CASSLRGQHTGELFF.

The CDR3 DNA reads as TGTGCCAGCAGCTCCACTAGCGGGAGCACCGGGGAGCTGTTTTTT. Protein product: CASSSTSGSTGELFF. The chain joins TRBV6-5 to TRBJ2-2; TRBD2 agrees at 11 bases. Germline assignment: CDR1 MNHEY and CDR2 SVGAGI. The CDR3 contains 15 residues. V shed 6 bases, J shed 4 bases, and the junction held 4 bases outside the gene matches.

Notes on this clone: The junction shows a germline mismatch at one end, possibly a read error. For the CDR3, the DNA is TGTGCCAGCAGCTTTCCCTTTGGGGTCAACGTCCTGACTTTC. This encodes CASSFPFGVNVLTF. The chain couples TRBV7-9 to TRBJ2-6; no clear D gene. There are 14 residues in the CDR3. Looked up from germline, CDR1 is SEHNR and CDR2 is FQNEAQ (reference sequence).

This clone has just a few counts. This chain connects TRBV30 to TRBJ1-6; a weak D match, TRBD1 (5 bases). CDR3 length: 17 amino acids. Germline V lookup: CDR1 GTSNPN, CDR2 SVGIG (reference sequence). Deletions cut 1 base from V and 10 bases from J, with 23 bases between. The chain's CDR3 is CAWSATPPRGAGSPLHF. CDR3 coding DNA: TGTGCCTGGAGTGCGACACCACCTAGGGGCGCGGGATCACCCCTCCACTTT. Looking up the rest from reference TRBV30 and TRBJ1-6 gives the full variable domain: SQTIHQWPATLVQPVGSPLSLECTVEGTSNPNLYWYRQAAGRGLQLLFYSVGIGQISSEVPQNLSASRPQDRQFILSSKKLLLSDSGFYLCAWSATPPRGAGSPLHFGNGTRLTVT.

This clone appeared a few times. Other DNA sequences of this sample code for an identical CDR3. CDR3: CASSFGGNTEAFF. CDR3 DNA sequence: TGTGCCAGCAGCTTTGGGGGGAACACTGAAGCTTTCTTT. The chain combines TRBV7-9 with TRBJ1-1; TRBD1 is a possible D gene (5 bases). Trimming removed 3 bases from V and 1 base from J, with 6 bases in between. CDR3 length equals 13 residues. The germline CDR1 and CDR2 sequences are SEHNR and FQNEAQ (reference sequence).

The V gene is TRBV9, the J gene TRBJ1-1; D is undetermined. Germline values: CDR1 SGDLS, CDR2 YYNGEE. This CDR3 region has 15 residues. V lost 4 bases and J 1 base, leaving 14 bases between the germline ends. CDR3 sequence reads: CASSYFPASNTEAFF. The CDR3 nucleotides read TGTGCCAGCAGCTACTTCCCGGCCTCGAACACTGAAGCTTTCTTT.